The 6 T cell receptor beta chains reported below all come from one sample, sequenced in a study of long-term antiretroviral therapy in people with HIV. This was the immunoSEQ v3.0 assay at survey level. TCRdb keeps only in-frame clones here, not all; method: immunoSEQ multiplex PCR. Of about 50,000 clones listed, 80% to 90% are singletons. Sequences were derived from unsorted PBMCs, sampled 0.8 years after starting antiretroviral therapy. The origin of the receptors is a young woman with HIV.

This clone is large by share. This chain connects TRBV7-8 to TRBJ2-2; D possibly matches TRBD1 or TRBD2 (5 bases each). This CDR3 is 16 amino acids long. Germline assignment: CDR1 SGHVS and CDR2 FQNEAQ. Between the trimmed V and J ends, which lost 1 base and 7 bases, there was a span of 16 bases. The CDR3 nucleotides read TGTGCCAGCAGCTTAGTATCCGGGACCCTTCTCGGGGAGCTGTTTTTT. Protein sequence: CASSLVSGTLLGELFF. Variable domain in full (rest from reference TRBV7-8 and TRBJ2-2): GAGVSQSPRYKVAKRGQDVALRCDPISGHVSLFWYQQALGQGPEFLTYFQNEAQLDKSGLPSDRFFAERPEGSVSTLKIQRTQQEDSAVYLCASSLVSGTLLGELFFGEGSRLTVL.

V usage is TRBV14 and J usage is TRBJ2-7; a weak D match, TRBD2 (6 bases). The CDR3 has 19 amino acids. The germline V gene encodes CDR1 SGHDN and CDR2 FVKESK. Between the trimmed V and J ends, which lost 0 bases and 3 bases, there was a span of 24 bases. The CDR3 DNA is TGTGCCAGCAGCCAAGATAACACTAGCCCAAGACCAACCGACTACGAGCAGTACTTC. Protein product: CASSQDNTSPRPTDYEQYF.

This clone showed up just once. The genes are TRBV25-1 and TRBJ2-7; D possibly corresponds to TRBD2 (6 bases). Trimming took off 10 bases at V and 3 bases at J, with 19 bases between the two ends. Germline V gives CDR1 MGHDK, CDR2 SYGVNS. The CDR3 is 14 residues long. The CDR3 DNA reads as TGTGCCATCTCCTCTTGCTCGACTAGCTACGAGCAGTACTTC. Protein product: CAISSCSTSYEQYF.

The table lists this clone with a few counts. The CDR3 coding sequence is TGTGCCAGCAGCTTAGAGAGCGGGAGGGCCCAGTACTTC. Translation gives CASSLESGRAQYF. V gene TRBV7-3 combines with J gene TRBJ2-5, with 10 bases that match TRBD2. Per germline, CDR1 SGHTA and CDR2 FQGTGA. The CDR3 runs to 13 residues. The J segment lost 9 bases and the V segment lost 2 bases, leaving 3 bases of the junction unmatched.

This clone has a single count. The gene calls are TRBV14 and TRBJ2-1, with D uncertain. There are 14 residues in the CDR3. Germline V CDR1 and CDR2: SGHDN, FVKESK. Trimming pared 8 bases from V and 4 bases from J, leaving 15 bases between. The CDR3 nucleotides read TGTGCCAGCCGGGCCGACTCTACTTACAATGAGCAGTTCTTC. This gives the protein CASRADSTYNEQFF.

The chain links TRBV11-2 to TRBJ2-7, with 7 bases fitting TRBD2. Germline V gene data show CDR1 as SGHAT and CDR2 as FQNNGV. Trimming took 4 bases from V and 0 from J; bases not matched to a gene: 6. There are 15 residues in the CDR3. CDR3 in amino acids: CASSSPGGNSYEQYF. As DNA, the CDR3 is TGTGCCAGCAGCTCCCCGGGGGGAAACTCCTACGAGCAGTACTTC.